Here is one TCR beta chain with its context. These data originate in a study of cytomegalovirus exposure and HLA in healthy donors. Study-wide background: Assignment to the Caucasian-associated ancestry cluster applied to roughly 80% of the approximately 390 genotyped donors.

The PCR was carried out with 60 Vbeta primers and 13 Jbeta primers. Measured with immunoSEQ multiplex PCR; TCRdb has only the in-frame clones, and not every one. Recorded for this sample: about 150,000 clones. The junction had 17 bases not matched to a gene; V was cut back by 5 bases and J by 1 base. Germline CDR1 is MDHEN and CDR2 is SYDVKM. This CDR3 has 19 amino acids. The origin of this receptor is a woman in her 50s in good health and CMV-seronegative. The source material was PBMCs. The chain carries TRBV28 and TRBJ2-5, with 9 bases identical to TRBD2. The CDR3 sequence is CASSPPYGGRAWVQETQYF. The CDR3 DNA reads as TGTGCCAGCAGTCCCCCCTATGGCGGGAGGGCCTGGGTCCAAGAGACCCAGTACTTC.